This TCR beta chain was found in a study of CD8 T cells in Susac syndrome. With random hexamers, about 0.45 to 1 ug RNA was reverse transcribed. TCRdb fed the immunoSEQ multiplex PCR reads into MiXCR, producing one record per CDR3 protein. The sample shows a few hundred thousand distinct CDR3 sequences, approximately 90% of them seen only once. The V and J ends lost 5 bases and 1 base respectively, with 11 bases between them. The CDR3 totals 14 residues. Germline loops: CDR1 SEHNR, CDR2 FQNEAQ (reference sequence). Sequences were obtained from CD8+ T cells from PBMCs. This TCR came from a human donor with multiple sclerosis. The chain couples TRBV7-9 to TRBJ1-1; D perhaps matches TRBD1 (6 bases). The chain's CDR3 is CASSDTGTNTEAFF. CDR3 DNA: TGTGCCAGCAGCGACACAGGGACGAACACTGAAGCTTTCTTT.